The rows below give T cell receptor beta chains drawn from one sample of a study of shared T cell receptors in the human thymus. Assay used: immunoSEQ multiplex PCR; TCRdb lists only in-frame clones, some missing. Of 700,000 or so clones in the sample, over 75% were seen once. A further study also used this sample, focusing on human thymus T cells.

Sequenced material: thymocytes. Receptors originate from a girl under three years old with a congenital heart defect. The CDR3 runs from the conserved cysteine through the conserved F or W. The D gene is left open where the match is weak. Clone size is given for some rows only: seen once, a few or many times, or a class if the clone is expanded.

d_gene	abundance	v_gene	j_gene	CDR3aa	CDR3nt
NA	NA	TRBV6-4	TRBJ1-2	CASSDPGVGYTF	TGTGCCAGCAGTGACCCAGGGGTCGGCTACACCTTC
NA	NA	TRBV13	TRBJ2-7	CASRAGTASYEQYF	TGTGCCAGCAGGGCGGGGACAGCCTCATACGAGCAGTACTTC
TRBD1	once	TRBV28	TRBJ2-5	CASSYRGQETQYF	TGTGCCAGCAGCTACAGGGGCCAAGAGACCCAGTACTTC
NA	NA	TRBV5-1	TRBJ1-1	CASGRLHRELNTEAFF	TGCGCCAGCGGACGCCTACACCGGGAGCTGAACACTGAAGCTTTCTTT
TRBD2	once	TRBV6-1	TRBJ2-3	CASSEPAGGTDTQYF	TGTGCCAGCAGTGAACCAGCGGGGGGCACAGATACGCAGTATTTT
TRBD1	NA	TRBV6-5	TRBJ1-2	CASTTGQGGFGGYTF	TGTGCCAGCACCACGGGACAGGGGGGGTTCGGGGGCTACACCTTC
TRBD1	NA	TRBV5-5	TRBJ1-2	CASSCYIYETGDHGYTF	TGTGCCAGCAGCTGCTATATTTATGAGACAGGGGATCATGGCTACACCTTC
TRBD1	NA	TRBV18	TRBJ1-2	CASSPTDQGAFRYGYTF	TGTGCCAGCTCCCCTACCGACCAGGGGGCGTTTAGGTATGGCTACACCTTC
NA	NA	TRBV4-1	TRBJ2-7	CASSQDGQDFRGNLYEQYF	TGCGCCAGCAGCCAAGATGGTCAAGATTTTAGAGGAAATCTCTACGAGCAGTACTTC
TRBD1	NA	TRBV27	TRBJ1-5	CASRGTEYSNQPQHF	TGTGCCAGCAGGGGGACAGAATATAGCAATCAGCCCCAGCATTTT
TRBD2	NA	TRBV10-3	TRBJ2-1	CAIGLGRGNEQFF	TGTGCCATCGGACTAGGAAGGGGCAATGAGCAGTTCTTC
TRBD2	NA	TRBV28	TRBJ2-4	CASSLRGAKNIQYF	TGTGCCAGCAGTTTGCGGGGGGCCAAAAACATTCAGTACTTC
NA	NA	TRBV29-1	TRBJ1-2	CSVVGGYTF	TGCAGCGTTGTCGGTGGTTACACCTTC
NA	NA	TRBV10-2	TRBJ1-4	CASSEREAITEKLFF	TGCGCCAGCAGTGAGAGGGAGGCTATCACTGAAAAACTGTTTTTT
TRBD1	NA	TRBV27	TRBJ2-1	CASSLSHRDRGQGEQFF	TGTGCCAGCAGTTTATCCCACCGGGACAGGGGGCAAGGTGAGCAGTTCTTC
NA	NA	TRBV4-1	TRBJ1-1	CASSQEGGLTEAFF	TGCGCCAGCAGCCAAGAGGGGGGACTCACTGAAGCTTTCTTT
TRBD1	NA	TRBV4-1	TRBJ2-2	CASSQIGRDRGSPGELFF	TGCGCCAGCAGCCAAATCGGCCGGGACAGGGGATCTCCCGGGGAGCTGTTTTTT
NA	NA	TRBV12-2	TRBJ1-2	CASTGTATFSYGYTF	TGTGCAAGTACCGGGACAGCCACCTTCTCCTATGGCTACACCTTC
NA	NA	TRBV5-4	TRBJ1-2	CASSLAPAGRAYGYTF	TGTGCCAGCAGCTTGGCCCCGGCAGGGAGGGCCTATGGCTACACCTTC
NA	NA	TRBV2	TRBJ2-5	CASSAGLAQETQYF	TGTGCCAGCAGTGCCGGGCTAGCGCAAGAGACCCAGTACTTC
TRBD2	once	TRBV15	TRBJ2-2	CATSRDSGTRFNGELFF	TGTGCCACCAGCAGAGATAGTGGGACTAGATTTAATGGGGAGCTGTTTTTT
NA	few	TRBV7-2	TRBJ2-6	CASSLGLTPGSGANVLTF	TGTGCCAGCAGCTTAGGCCTGACACCAGGCTCTGGGGCCAACGTCCTGACTTTC
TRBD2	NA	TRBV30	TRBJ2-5	CAWSVSLLAGPQETQYF	TGTGCCTGGAGTGTATCGTTACTAGCGGGGCCCCAAGAGACCCAGTACTTC
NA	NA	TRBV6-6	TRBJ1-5	CASSSPDSRGGPQHF	TGTGCCAGCAGTTCCCCGGACAGTCGAGGTGGGCCCCAGCATTTT
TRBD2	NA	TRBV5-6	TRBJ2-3	CASSLGASGGALVTDTQYF	TGTGCCAGCAGCTTGGGCGCTAGCGGGGGGGCCTTGGTCACAGATACGCAGTATTTT
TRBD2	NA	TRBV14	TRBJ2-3	CASSQERPGTSGFTDTQYF	TGTGCCAGCAGCCAGGAACGTCCCGGGACTAGCGGTTTCACAGATACGCAGTATTTT
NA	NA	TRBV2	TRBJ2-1	CASRRPGQKRYNEQFF	TGTGCCAGCAGGCGCCCGGGACAAAAAAGATACAATGAGCAGTTCTTC
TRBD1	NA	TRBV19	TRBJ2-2	CASSMIQGTGELFF	TGTGCCAGTAGTATGATACAGGGGACCGGGGAGCTGTTTTTT
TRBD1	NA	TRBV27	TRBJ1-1	CASSPIPGQWTEAFF	TGTGCCAGCAGCCCAATTCCGGGACAGTGGACTGAAGCTTTCTTT
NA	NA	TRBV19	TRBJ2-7	CASIAGVGEQYF	TGTGCCAGTATAGCCGGGGTAGGAGAGCAGTACTTC
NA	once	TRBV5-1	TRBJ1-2	CASSFNSQVDGYTF	TGCGCCAGCAGCTTTAATTCCCAGGTGGATGGCTACACCTTC
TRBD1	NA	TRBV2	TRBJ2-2	CASSGDRGRSALPKISGELFF	TGTGCCAGCAGTGGGGACAGGGGGCGGTCAGCTCTCCCAAAAATATCCGGGGAGCTGTTTTTT
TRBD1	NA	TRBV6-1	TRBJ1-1	CASSAPGTGWWNTEAFF	TGTGCCAGCAGTGCCCCCGGGACAGGGTGGTGGAACACTGAAGCTTTCTTT
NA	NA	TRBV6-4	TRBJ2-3	CASSQGANPERDTQYF	TGTGCCAGCAGTCAAGGGGCCAACCCCGAGAGAGATACGCAGTATTTT
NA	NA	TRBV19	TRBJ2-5	CASSMAGAKQETQYF	TGTGCCAGTAGTATGGCTGGGGCAAAACAAGAGACCCAGTACTTC
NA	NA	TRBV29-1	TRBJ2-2	CSARADAGIDTGELFF	TGCAGCGCCCGCGCGGACGCGGGCATAGATACCGGGGAGCTGTTTTTT